These 20 T cell receptor beta chains came from one sample sequenced in a study of blood T cell repertoires in COVID-19. The protocol was immunoSEQ multiplex PCR, while the TCRdb copy is restricted to in-frame clones and leaves out a portion. The sample lists some 200,000 clones, 80% to 85% occurring once. Sequencing input: peripheral blood. The receptors originated from a woman aged 80 or over with COVID-19, enrolled during active disease.

The chain recombines TRBV6-5 with TRBJ2-5; TRBD1 aligns across 9 bases. Germline V gene lookup returns CDR1 MNHEY and CDR2 SVGAGI. V dropped 8 bases and J dropped 1; count of bases not matched to a gene: 2. This CDR3 is 13 amino acids long. The CDR3 is CASRDRAQETQYF. For the CDR3, the DNA is TGTGCCAGCCGGGACAGGGCCCAAGAGACCCAGTACTTC.

V is TRBV6-5 and J is TRBJ2-5, with TRBD2 as a possible D gene (6 bases). The V end was cut by 0 bases, the J end by 5 bases, with 16 bases between. Germline values: CDR1 MNHEY, CDR2 SVGAGI. There are 16 residues in the CDR3. CDR3 bases: TGTGCCAGCAGTTACTCGAGCCGGGGGATGGGGGAGACCCAGTACTTC. Protein product: CASSYSSRGMGETQYF.

About this clone itself: At the DNA level, this CDR3 is encoded by other sequences in the same sample as well. This chain's CDR3 is CASSYPGGTEAFF. CDR3 nucleotides: TGTGCCAGCAGTTACCCAGGGGGCACTGAAGCTTTCTTT. The chain links TRBV6-6 to TRBJ1-1; 7 bases are shared with TRBD1. The CDR3 loop spans 13 amino acids. The ends lost 2 bases at V and 4 bases at J; junction bases unmatched: 1. Germline loops: CDR1 MNHNY, CDR2 SVGAGI (reference sequence).

The chain links TRBV15 to TRBJ1-2; D is unresolved. There are 15 residues in the CDR3. Germline lookup yields CDR1 LNHNV and CDR2 YYDKDF (reference sequence). Trimming removed 3 bases at V and 4 bases at J, with 15 bases between. CDR3 DNA: TGTGCCACCAGCAGGGAAGCGCTAGGCTTCTATGGCTACACCTTC. It specifies CATSREALGFYGYTF.

This sequence joins TRBV28 and TRBJ1-2, with TRBD1 as a possible D gene (5 bases). The germline V gene encodes CDR1 MDHEN and CDR2 SYDVKM. This CDR3 is built from 12 residues. The V and J ends lost 7 bases and 1 base respectively, with 7 bases between them. This CDR3 reads CASIDSNYGYTF. The DNA of the CDR3 is TGTGCCAGCATTGACAGTAACTATGGCTACACCTTC.

This rearrangement joins TRBV14 to TRBJ2-2; no firm D call. The germline V and J ends were trimmed by 4 bases and 2 bases, with 2 bases remaining between them. CDR3 length: 12 amino acids. From germline, CDR1 is SGHDN and CDR2 FVKESK. The DNA of the CDR3 is TGTGCCAGCAGCCTAAACACCGGGGAGCTGTTTTTT. Its translation is CASSLNTGELFF. Filled out from reference TRBV14 and TRBJ2-2, the complete variable domain reads EAGVTQFPSHSVIEKGQTVTLRCDPISGHDNLYWYRRVMGKEIKFLLHFVKESKQDESGMPNNRFLAERTGGTYSTLKVQPAELEDSGVYFCASSLNTGELFFGEGSRLTVL.

The chain recombines TRBV11-2 with TRBJ2-5; possible D gene TRBD2, 5 bases. V shed 5 bases and J shed 4 bases, with 11 bases lying between them. The CDR3 spans 13 residues. Germline-derived CDR1 and CDR2 are SGHAT and FQNNGV. The CDR3 DNA follows: TGTGCCAGCAGCCCCGGACTGAGAGAGACCCAGTACTTC. Translation: CASSPGLRETQYF.

Details on this clone: One end of the junction is discordant with germline, which a read error may explain. The chain joins TRBV11-3 to TRBJ2-2; D call uncertain. The CDR3 is made up of 12 amino acids. Germline V gene sequence: CDR1 SGHNT, CDR2 YENEEA. DNA for the CDR3: TGTGCCAGCAGCTTAGACACTGGGGAGCTGTTTTTT. Its translation: CASSLDTGELFF.

The chain uses TRBV21-1 and TRBJ1-2. TRBV21-1 corresponds to a pseudogene. The CDR3 extends over 13 amino acids. The CDR3 DNA sequence: TGTGCCAGCAGCAAAGCCCGGGGGTATGGCTACACCTTC. The encoded protein is CASSKARGYGYTF.

This clone was counted between two and nine times. The chain recombines TRBV28 with TRBJ1-3, with 7 bases lining up with TRBD1. The CDR3 totals 15 residues. From germline, CDR1 is MDHEN and CDR2 SYDVKM. CDR3 coding DNA: TGTGGCACGGGACAGCCGAGCGATATTGGAAACACCATATATTTT. Amino acid sequence: CGTGQPSDIGNTIYF.

The V gene is TRBV4-2, the J gene TRBJ2-1, with 12 bases identical to TRBD2. The germline V gene encodes CDR1 LGHNA and CDR2 YNFKEQ. V shed 4 bases and J 9 bases; nucleotides not matched to a gene: 7. The CDR3 runs to 15 residues. The chain's CDR3 is CASSPTLAGGLEQFF. The CDR3 DNA reads TGTGCCAGCAGCCCTACTCTAGCGGGGGGGCTTGAGCAGTTCTTC.

The chain joins TRBV28 to TRBJ2-3; TRBD2 matches 7 bases. With V trimmed by 6 bases and J by 4 bases, 10 bases remained unmatched. The germline V gene encodes CDR1 MDHEN and CDR2 SYDVKM. There are 15 residues in the CDR3. CDR3 nucleotides: TGTGCCAGCAGCTCCAAGTCGGGGGGATCAGATACGCAGTATTTT. Translating it yields CASSSKSGGSDTQYF.

The chain employs TRBV29-1 and TRBJ1-1; D gene ambiguous. Germline V CDR1 and CDR2: SQVTM, ANQGSEA. CDR3 length: 13 residues. Deletions cut 3 bases from V and 4 bases from J, with 12 bases between. The CDR3 region is CSVEARLGTEAFF. As DNA, the CDR3 is TGCAGCGTTGAGGCCAGGTTGGGCACTGAAGCTTTCTTT.

The count of this clone is one. The chain has TRBV28 and TRBJ1-1, with TRBD1 identical over 12 bases. This CDR3 has 20 amino acids. V shed 5 bases, J shed 1 base, and the junction held 17 bases outside the gene matches. Germline assignment: CDR1 MDHEN and CDR2 SYDVKM. The CDR3 DNA follows: TGTGCCAGCAGTCTCCGGGGACAGGGGGCCATGAAAACCCGGAACACTGAAGCTTTCTTT. Protein sequence: CASSLRGQGAMKTRNTEAFF. Drawing the rest from reference TRBV28 and TRBJ1-1, the complete variable domain is DVKVTQSSRYLVKRTGEKVFLECVQDMDHENMFWYRQDPGLGLRLIYFSYDVKMKEKGDIPEGYSVSREKKERFSLILESASTNQTSMYLCASSLRGQGAMKTRNTEAFFGQGTRLTVV.

This clone came up many times. This sequence joins TRBV6-5 and TRBJ1-2; 9 bases are a match to TRBD1. CDR1 is MNHEY, CDR2 SVGAGI, per germline. This CDR3 has 15 residues. Trimming cost V 7 bases and J 3 bases; bases outside gene matches: 9. Written as DNA, the CDR3 is TGTGCCAGCAACTACAGGGGGCGCAAGGACTATGGCTACACCTTC. Translation gives CASNYRGRKDYGYTF.

The chain links TRBV7-2 to TRBJ1-3; TRBD1 might be the D (6 bases). Trimming removed 1 base at V and 4 bases at J, with 11 bases between. The CDR3 spans 15 residues. Germline CDR1 reads SGHTA; CDR2 reads FQGNSA. The CDR3 region has the DNA TGTGCCAGCAGCTTAGGAGGGGGAAGCGGAAACACCATATATTTT. Translating gives CASSLGGGSGNTIYF. Full variable domain (rest looked up from reference TRBV7-2 and TRBJ1-3): GAGVSQSPSNKVTEKGKDVELRCDPISGHTALYWYRQSLGQGLEFLIYFQGNSAPDKSGLPSDRFSAERTGGSVSTLTIQRTQQEDSAVYLCASSLGGGSGNTIYFGEGSWLTVV.

This clone came up a few times. This chain joins TRBV6-5 and TRBJ2-1, with a weak D call TRBD2 (5 bases). The V end lost 2 bases, the J end lost 0 bases, and 11 bases lay between the germline ends. The germline V gene encodes CDR1 MNHEY and CDR2 SVGAGI. The CDR3 loop spans 16 amino acids. The CDR3 coding sequence is TGTGCCAGCAGTTACGAGGGCACGAGCTCCTACAATGAGCAGTTCTTC. Translating it yields CASSYEGTSSYNEQFF.

The chain combines TRBV10-3 with TRBJ1-5, with 7 positions matching TRBD1. The CDR3 loop spans 13 amino acids. Germline V gene lookup returns CDR1 ENHRY and CDR2 SYGVKD. Trimming removed 11 bases from V and 3 bases from J; junction bases left unmatched: 7. The CDR3 DNA reads TGTGCCGGCCGGGACAGACTCAATCAGCCCCAGCATTTT. Translation: CAGRDRLNQPQHF.

This clone was observed a few times. The CDR3 loop reads CASSPQPVGARNQPQHF. CDR3 bases: TGTGCCAGTAGTCCTCAACCGGTGGGGGCACGGAATCAGCCCCAGCATTTT. The chain links TRBV19 to TRBJ1-5, with a weak D call TRBD1 (6 bases). The length of the CDR3 is 17 residues. Germline loops: CDR1 LNHDA, CDR2 SQIVND (reference sequence). V dropped 5 bases and J dropped 4 bases, with 21 bases sitting between them.

The chain couples TRBV6-1 to TRBJ2-5; D is ambiguous. Deletions cut 2 bases from V and 1 base from J, with 8 bases between. The CDR3 totals 14 residues. Germline CDR1 and CDR2: MNHNS and SASEGT. In DNA form, the CDR3 reads TGTGCCAGCAGTGAACCTTTCCGCCAAGAGACCCAGTACTTC. Translation: CASSEPFRQETQYF.